These T cell receptor beta chains were read from a single sample in a study of cytomegalovirus exposure and HLA in healthy donors. Sequencing was performed with immunoSEQ multiplex PCR; in TCRdb, only in-frame clones are kept and a portion is missing. Here the sample spans about 91,000 clones, about 87% being singletons. The sequencing input was PBMCs. Receptors were obtained from a man younger than 35 in good health and CMV-seronegative. Each CDR3 is given with its conserved first and last residue. The D gene is left open where the match is weak. The listing skips clone size in some rows; elsewhere it reads once, few, many or a size class.

- | - | TRBV5-8 | CASSSSRSQPQHF
- | - | TRBV7-9 | CASTTLRRGNEQFF
- | once | TRBV18 | CASSPGLHNNEQFF
- | - | TRBV6-1 | CASSPGVFTDTQYF
- | - | TRBV6-5 | CASRGRMNEKLFF
TRBD2 | - | TRBV7-2 | CASRKTGGPSSYEQYF
- | - | TRBV4-2 | CASSQGRGGYNEQFF
- | - | TRBV28 | CASSLFGGRDYNEQFF
- | - | TRBV7-6 | CASSSGSGGELFF
- | few | TRBV28 | CASSLGTFSYEQYF
TRBD1 | - | TRBV6-5 | CASSVKGTVYEQYF
TRBD1 | - | TRBV9 | CASSARDRGLREQFF
TRBD1 | - | TRBV15 | CATSRGQTSQETQYF
- | - | TRBV16 | CASRKALSYEQYF
- | - | TRBV4-1 | CASSQPGTNYGCTF
- | - | TRBV5-6 | CASSFNRLNTEAFF
TRBD1 | - | TRBV18 | CASSQLDRVNTGELFF
TRBD2 | - | TRBV5-1 | CASSLLTSGTQEAQYF
- | once | TRBV28 | CASSLSSSYNEQFF
TRBD2 | - | TRBV9 | CASSVGTSGRLNEQYF
TRBD2 | - | TRBV5-1 | CASSFPGGEQYF
- | - | TRBV10-3 | CAISLSGTSTDTQYF
- | - | TRBV6-1 | CASSDAVRSNQPQHF
- | - | TRBV18 | CASSPVLREGLREQFF
- | - | TRBV9 | CASSAMDPRGGNTIYF
TRBD2 | - | TRBV10-3 | CAISTGTSTYEQYF
TRBD2 | - | TRBV27 | CASSLNSGRAGGELFF
TRBD1 | - | TRBV30 | CAWSVLTGNPGNTIYF
TRBD1 | - | TRBV28 | CASSFLDRVPDTQYF
TRBD2 | - | TRBV4-3 | CASSQLRGSPYEQYF
TRBD1 | - | TRBV28 | CASSWGQERAYEQYF
TRBD2 | - | TRBV28 | CASSSPETGLNSPISYNEQFF
TRBD2 | - | TRBV5-1 | CASSSKREGRLAEQFF
- | - | TRBV9 | CASSFRLQGTQYF
- | once | TRBV5-1 | CASSKGGRYEQYF